One and the same sample provided the 15 T cell receptor beta chains below, sequenced in a study of cytomegalovirus exposure and HLA in healthy donors (dated by TCRdb to between 2016 and 2019). Preparation of the library involved the immunoSEQ multiplex PCR assay. For the multiplex PCR, a mixture combining 60 forward primers for TCR Vbeta segments and 13 reverse primers for TCR Jbeta segments was used. As stored in TCRdb, this immuneACCESS dataset retains in-frame rearrangements with V and J assigned. A fraction of the clones does not appear; measured against another copy, unresolved V genes explain less than half of the discrepancy, and the remainder lacks a known reason. The sample table shows some 150,000 clones, and roughly 75% are seen once. In total, the top ten clones hold around 3.4% of the sample. Specimen: PBMCs. All receptors come from a man between 35 and 55 years old in good health and CMV-seronegative.

The CDR3 bases are TGTGCCAGCCCTCAAGCAGCTTATTATGGTCCGGGCGCGGGGGGGGAGGGGGAGCTGTTTTTT. It is translated as CASPQAAYYGPGAGGEGELFF. The V call is TRBV7-6, the J call TRBJ2-2, with TRBD2 identical over 9 bases. The CDR3 is 21 amino acids. The V and J ends lost 8 bases and 8 bases, in that order; junction bases with no gene match: 30. The V gene's germline CDR1 is SGHVS and CDR2 FNYEAQ.

The gene calls are TRBV6-5 and TRBJ1-2, with D hard to call. CDR3 size: 15 residues. Trimming shortened V by 6 bases and J by 3 bases, and 17 bases separated the two germline ends. Germline V lookup: CDR1 MNHEY, CDR2 SVGAGI. Written as DNA, the CDR3 is TGTGCCAGCAGCCCTCGCGCTCCCTTAGACTATGGCTACACCTTC. Encoded protein: CASSPRAPLDYGYTF.

The chain couples TRBV19 to TRBJ2-1, with 10 bases fitting TRBD1. Germline-derived CDR1 and CDR2 are LNHDA and SQIVND (reference sequence). This CDR3 comprises 16 residues. V trimming: 4 bases; J trimming: 4 bases; junction bases outside the gene matches: 7. The CDR3 spells CASSTIDRGRYNEQFF. The CDR3 nucleotides are TGTGCCAGTAGTACAATTGACAGGGGGCGGTACAATGAGCAGTTCTTC.

The gene calls are TRBV4-1 and TRBJ1-1; TRBD1 matches at 8 bases. J gave up 3 bases and V 0 bases, and 9 bases lay outside the gene matches. Germline CDR1 MGHRA, CDR2 YSYEKL. This CDR3 comprises 17 residues. The CDR3 is CASSQDPYGQGDTEAFF. The CDR3 DNA sequence: TGCGCCAGCAGCCAAGACCCCTACGGACAGGGCGACACTGAAGCTTTCTTT.

The genes are TRBV6-1 and TRBJ1-2, with D unclear. Germline CDR1 reads MNHNS; CDR2 reads SASEGT. The CDR3 length is 12 residues. V gave up 3 bases and J gave up 4 bases, with 6 bases separating them. CDR3 sequence: CASSDTGYGYTF. CDR3 DNA sequence: TGTGCCAGCAGTGACACTGGCTATGGCTACACCTTC.

This clone was counted once. This sequence joins TRBV7-9 and TRBJ1-1; 7 nucleotides match TRBD1. V dropped 4 bases and J dropped 7; count of bases not matched to a gene: 9. Germline assignment: CDR1 SEHNR and CDR2 FQNEAQ (reference sequence). This CDR3 spans 14 amino acids. CDR3 in amino acids: CASSSEDRNYEAFF. In DNA form, the CDR3 reads TGTGCCAGCAGCTCAGAGGACAGGAATTATGAAGCTTTCTTT.

The gene calls are TRBV27 and TRBJ1-1; D not resolved. Between the trimmed V and J ends, which lost 2 bases and 1 base, there was a span of 11 bases. CDR3 length equals 15 residues. The V gene's germline CDR1 is MNHEY and CDR2 SMNVEV (reference sequence). As DNA, the CDR3 is TGTGCCAGCAGTTTAAACGGAGATAGGAACACTGAAGCTTTCTTT. Translated: CASSLNGDRNTEAFF.

The chain recombines TRBV7-3 with TRBJ2-1; D is possibly TRBD2 (5 bases). From germline, CDR1 is SGHTA and CDR2 FQGTGA. The CDR3 is made up of 15 amino acids. V lost 4 bases and J 0 bases, leaving 10 bases between the germline ends. CDR3 nucleotide sequence: TGTGCCAGCAGCTATCAGCGGAGCTCCTACAATGAGCAGTTCTTC. Translating it yields CASSYQRSSYNEQFF.

V and J are TRBV6-4 and TRBJ1-2; D gene uncertain. The germline V gene encodes CDR1 MRHNA and CDR2 SNTAGT. The CDR3 is 12 amino acids. The germline V and J ends were trimmed by 7 bases and 7 bases, with 13 bases remaining between them. CDR3 bases: TGTGCCAGCACCCCTAAGCCCCCTGGCTACACCTTC. Translation: CASTPKPPGYTF.

This chain joins TRBV13 and TRBJ1-4; the match to TRBD1 covers 11 bases. V shed 5 bases, J shed 1 base, and the junction held 3 bases outside the gene matches. The CDR3 has 16 residues. The germline gives CDR1 PRHDT, CDR2 FYEKMQ (reference sequence). The chain's CDR3 is CASSPDRGRTNEKLFF. The CDR3, as DNA: TGTGCCAGCAGCCCGGACAGGGGGCGAACTAATGAAAAACTGTTTTTT.

The rearrangement links TRBV4-3 to TRBJ2-2; D gene uncertain. This CDR3 region has 19 residues. Per the germline V gene, CDR1 is LGHNA and CDR2 is YSLEER. V was pared by 0 bases and J by 4 bases, with 21 bases between. The CDR3 loop is CASSQETGVESDSTGELFF. In DNA form, the CDR3 reads TGCGCCAGCAGCCAAGAAACCGGCGTAGAGAGCGATAGCACCGGGGAGCTGTTTTTT.

V usage is TRBV5-5 and J usage is TRBJ1-3, with TRBD1 matching over 8 bases. V was clipped by 0 bases and J by 4 bases; unmatched bases: 3. Germline CDR1 SGHKS, CDR2 YYEKEE (reference sequence). CDR3 length: 15 amino acids. The CDR3 protein is CASSLAGGEGNTIYF. The DNA of the CDR3 is TGTGCCAGCAGCTTGGCAGGGGGCGAAGGAAACACCATATATTTT. Filled out from reference TRBV5-5 and TRBJ1-3, the complete variable domain reads DAGVTQSPTHLIKTRGQQVTLRCSPISGHKSVSWYQQVLGQGPQFIFQYYEKEERGRGNFPDRFSARQFPNYSSELNVNALLLGDSALYLCASSLAGGEGNTIYFGEGSWLTVV.

There are a few counts of this clone. This sequence joins TRBV7-9 and TRBJ2-5; possible D gene TRBD2, 5 bases. Per the germline V gene, CDR1 is SEHNR and CDR2 is FQNEAQ (reference sequence). V dropped 2 bases and J dropped 5 bases, with 18 bases sitting between them. The CDR3 extends over 16 amino acids. CDR3 DNA sequence: TGTGCCAGCAGCTTAAGGTTTAGCATTGCGGGCGAGACCCAGTACTTC. Its protein product is CASSLRFSIAGETQYF. The full variable domain, with the rest looked up from reference TRBV7-9 and TRBJ2-5, is DTGVSQNPRHKITKRGQNVTFRCDPISEHNRLYWYRQTLGQGPEFLTYFQNEAQLEKSRLLSDRFSAERPKGSFSTLEIQRTEQGDSAMYLCASSLRFSIAGETQYFGPGTRLLVL.

The chain uses TRBV7-9 and TRBJ1-1; 11 bases line up with TRBD1. The CDR3 sequence is 16 residues long. The V and J ends lost 7 bases and 9 bases, in that order; junction bases with no gene match: 16. Germline V gives CDR1 SEHNR, CDR2 FQNEAQ (reference sequence). The CDR3 nucleotides read TGTGCCAGCATGACGGGACAGGGGGTAAGTGGCGGGAAAGCTTTCTTT. Its translation: CASMTGQGVSGGKAFF.

The chain uses TRBV5-1 and TRBJ1-2, with D perhaps TRBD1 (6 bases). From germline, CDR1 is SGHRS and CDR2 YFSETQ. V dropped 7 bases and J dropped 4 bases, with 20 bases sitting between them. The CDR3 loop spans 15 amino acids. CDR3 amino acids: CASATGNHPSYGYTF. CDR3 DNA sequence: TGCGCCAGCGCCACAGGGAATCATCCCAGCTATGGCTACACCTTC.